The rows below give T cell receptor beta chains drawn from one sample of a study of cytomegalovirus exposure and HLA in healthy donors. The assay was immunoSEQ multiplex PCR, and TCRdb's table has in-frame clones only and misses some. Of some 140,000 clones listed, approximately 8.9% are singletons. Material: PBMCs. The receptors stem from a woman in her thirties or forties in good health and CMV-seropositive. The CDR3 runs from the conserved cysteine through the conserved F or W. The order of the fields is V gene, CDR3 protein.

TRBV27	CASSLIRNTGELFF
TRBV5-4	CASRRGGGAGGETQYF
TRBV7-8	CASSFSVNTEAFF
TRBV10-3	CAISPGSPSGGRDEQFF
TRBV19	CASSILVGQGKQSPLHF
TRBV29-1	CSVGQGGGYTF
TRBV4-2	CAGSQDRSVGELFF
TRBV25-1	CASTTGGGSGEQYF
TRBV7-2	CASSLQLAEGQETQYF
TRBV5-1	CASSLGGANTEAFF
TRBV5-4	CASRTDRGGTQYF
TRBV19	CASSTDRGNYGYTF
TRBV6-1	CASSEGQVPNSPLHF
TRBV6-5	CASSYSSSGGTYEQYF
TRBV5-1	CASSLVGGLDTGELFF
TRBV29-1	CSVWLHTGELFF
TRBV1	CTSSGTGFSNQPQHF
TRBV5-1	CASSLDPGTGAYGYTF
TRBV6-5	CASSSGVLPGYGYTF
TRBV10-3	CAKSLWGGNQPQHF
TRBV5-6	CASSWDRAGTEAFF
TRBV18	CASSWTGDTDTQYF
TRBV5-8	CASSSGTGQGYSPLHF
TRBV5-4	CASSFRNTGELFF
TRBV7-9	CASSPIQGSTDTQYF
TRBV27	CASSLWAGGTEAFF